One sample yielded the 23 T cell receptor beta chains listed below, sequenced in a study of blood T cell repertoires in COVID-19. Repertoires were generated with immunoSEQ multiplex PCR, while TCRdb's copy carries only in-frame clones and drops some. The repertoire has under 300,000 clones, 88% of them found once; the top ten carry 2.5%. The source material was PBMCs or T cells enriched from blood (not recorded which). These receptors were obtained from a woman aged 40 to 50 with acute COVID-19.

V and J are TRBV6-5 and TRBJ2-7, with 8 bases that match TRBD1. Germline V gene sequence: CDR1 MNHEY, CDR2 SVGAGI. The ends lost 5 bases at V and 3 bases at J; junction bases unmatched: 6. The length of the CDR3 is 14 residues. The CDR3 DNA sequence: TGTGCCAGCAGTCCCTACGGACAGGGCTACGAGCAGTACTTC. Encoded protein: CASSPYGQGYEQYF.

The CDR3 loop is CASSTGSGGYTF. Here the CDR3 DNA reads TGTGCCAGCAGCACAGGTTCCGGTGGCTACACCTTC. The rearrangement links TRBV5-8 to TRBJ1-2; possible D gene TRBD1, 5 bases. Per germline, CDR1 SGHTS and CDR2 YDEGEE. V was trimmed by 4 bases and J by 7 bases, leaving 11 bases between them. The CDR3 runs to 12 residues.

J is TRBJ2-1 and V is TRBV24-1, with D perhaps matching TRBD2 (6 bases). The CDR3 contains 16 residues. The ends were cut back, 4 bases at V and 5 bases at J, with 17 bases in the middle. Germline-derived CDR1 and CDR2 are KGHDR and SFDVKD. The CDR3 loop is CATSDSGAGKNNEQFF. DNA of the CDR3: TGTGCCACCAGTGACTCTGGCGCGGGAAAAAACAATGAGCAGTTCTTC.

This chain connects TRBV19 to TRBJ1-6, with a tentative D call TRBD1 (6 bases). V lost 3 bases and J 11 bases, leaving 11 bases between the germline ends. The CDR3 sequence is 13 residues long. Germline values: CDR1 LNHDA, CDR2 SQIVND (reference sequence). CDR3 loop: CASSMGQATPLHF. The CDR3 DNA reads as TGTGCCAGTAGTATGGGACAAGCGACACCCCTCCACTTT.

The DNA of the CDR3 is TGTGCCAGCTCACCGGCACCTAATGAAAAACTGTTTTTT. Protein product: CASSPAPNEKLFF. This sequence joins TRBV18 and TRBJ1-4; D call uncertain. Trimming shortened V by 3 bases and J by 3 bases, and 5 bases separated the two germline ends. CDR3 length equals 13 residues. Per germline, CDR1 KGHSH and CDR2 LQKENI.

This CDR3 reads CASSLQAIVSGNTIYF. CDR3 bases: TGCGCCAGCAGCTTGCAAGCTATAGTCTCTGGAAACACCATATATTTT. The chain is built from TRBV5-1 and TRBJ1-3; no reliable D call. CDR3 length: 16 residues. Germline V lookup: CDR1 SGHRS, CDR2 YFSETQ. With 1 base removed from V and 0 bases from J, the gap between germline ends came to 11 bases.

The chain carries TRBV6-1 and TRBJ2-7, with TRBD2 as a possible D gene (5 bases). Per the germline V gene, CDR1 is MNHNS and CDR2 is SASEGT. This CDR3 comprises 15 residues. Between the trimmed V and J ends, which lost 2 bases and 7 bases, there was a span of 18 bases. In DNA, the CDR3 is TGTGCCAGCAGTGAAATTGGCGGGCATGGTCGGGAGCAGTACTTC. It specifies CASSEIGGHGREQYF.

This clone was seen only once. The chain carries TRBV18 and TRBJ2-1; 7 bases line up with TRBD2. V lost 3 bases to trimming and J lost 6 bases; unmatched junction nucleotides: 2. The CDR3 has 13 residues. Germline V gives CDR1 KGHSH, CDR2 LQKENI. The CDR3 coding sequence is TGTGCCAGCTCACCCGGGACTACCAATGAGCAGTTCTTC. Its protein is CASSPGTTNEQFF.

This clone appeared once. The V gene is TRBV24-1, the J gene TRBJ2-3, with 13 bases identical to TRBD2. The CDR3 has 18 residues. Losses at the gene ends were 2 bases for V and 6 bases for J; bases not matched to a gene: 10. Germline loops: CDR1 KGHDR, CDR2 SFDVKD. The CDR3 nucleotides are TGTGCCACCAGTGATTCCTCAACTAGCGGGAGGGATCACGATACGCAGTATTTT. This gives the protein CATSDSSTSGRDHDTQYF.

The CDR3 sequence is CSARRGKGYTF. The CDR3 nucleotides read TGCAGTGCTAGAAGGGGAAAGGGCTACACCTTC. The chain joins TRBV20-1 to TRBJ1-2, with a weak D call TRBD1 (5 bases). Trimming removed 2 bases from V and 8 bases from J, with 9 bases in between. The CDR3 is 11 residues long. The germline CDR1 and CDR2 sequences are DFQATT and SNEGSKA (reference sequence).

This clone was seen only once. The chain links TRBV9 to TRBJ1-2; possibly TRBD1 for D (6 bases). V lost 0 bases and J 0 bases, leaving 18 bases between the germline ends. Germline lookup yields CDR1 SGDLS and CDR2 YYNGEE. This CDR3 spans 18 amino acids. CDR3 in DNA: TGTGCCAGCAGCGTAGTCCCTTTGAGGACAGAAGCTAACTATGGCTACACCTTC. Amino acid sequence: CASSVVPLRTEANYGYTF.

V and J are TRBV3-1 (or the pseudogene TRBV3-2) and TRBJ1-2, with TRBD1 as a possible D gene (6 bases). CDR1 LGHDT and CDR2 YNNKEL come from the germline V gene (reference sequence). The CDR3 covers 14 residues. V lost 0 bases and J lost 8, with 13 bases in between. As DNA, the CDR3 is TGTGCCAGCAGCCAAGAACAGGAGCAGGGGGGCTACACCTTC. Its protein is CASSQEQEQGGYTF.

This rearrangement joins TRBV5-1 to TRBJ1-2; 7 bases fit TRBD1. The V gene's germline CDR1 is SGHRS and CDR2 YFSETQ. The CDR3 sequence is 18 residues long. Trimming removed 3 bases from V and 6 bases from J; junction bases left unmatched: 20. In DNA, the CDR3 is TGCGCCAGCAGCTATCTTTTGGCTACCGGGACAGCCGAAAATGGCTACACCTTC. This codes for CASSYLLATGTAENGYTF.

The chain uses TRBV24-1 and TRBJ1-5; D might be TRBD1 (6 bases). The germline CDR1 and CDR2 sequences are KGHDR and SFDVKD. V lost 10 bases, J lost 6 bases, and 12 bases lay in between. This CDR3 is 12 amino acids long. In DNA form, the CDR3 reads TGTGCCACTGGGGGCCGGGGTCAGCCCCAGCATTTT. This translates into CATGGRGQPQHF.

This clone has just a few counts. This sample also contains other DNA sequences that code for the same CDR3. This chain links TRBV18 with TRBJ1-2, with TRBD1 matching over 7 bases. The CDR3 consists of 13 residues. V was clipped by 2 bases and J by 3 bases; unmatched bases: 0. Germline V gene data show CDR1 as KGHSH and CDR2 as LQKENI. The CDR3 DNA reads TGTGCCAGCTCACCAGGGACAGACTATGGCTACACCTTC. It translates to CASSPGTDYGYTF.

V gene TRBV4-2 combines with J gene TRBJ2-1, with 12 nucleotides matching TRBD2. CDR1 LGHNA and CDR2 YNFKEQ come from the germline V gene. The CDR3 runs to 19 residues. V was pared by 1 base and J by 4 bases, with 11 bases of the junction left unmatched. CDR3 sequence reads: CASSQATQLAGGAYNEQFF. Written as DNA, the CDR3 is TGTGCCAGCAGCCAAGCCACCCAACTAGCGGGGGGAGCTTACAATGAGCAGTTCTTC.

This rearrangement joins TRBV19 to TRBJ1-2; possible D gene TRBD1, 6 bases. This CDR3 region has 15 residues. V shed 7 bases and J shed 4 bases, with 19 bases lying between them. Germline CDR1 reads LNHDA; CDR2 reads SQIVND (reference sequence). This CDR3 is CASTRTEHLAYGYTF. For the CDR3, the DNA is TGTGCCAGTACGCGGACAGAACATCTTGCCTATGGCTACACCTTC.

The V and J genes are TRBV10-3 and TRBJ1-4, with TRBD1 matching over 10 bases. The trim removed 6 bases at V and 12 bases at J, leaving 7 bases unmatched. Germline lookup yields CDR1 ENHRY and CDR2 SYGVKD. The CDR3 has 13 residues. The CDR3, as DNA: TGTGCCATCAGCGGGACAGGGGACGAAGAACTGTTTTTT. As protein: CAISGTGDEELFF.

The chain carries TRBV2 and TRBJ2-7, with TRBD2 as a possible D gene (5 bases). CDR3 length equals 12 residues. Germline-derived CDR1 and CDR2 are SNHLY and FYNNEI. V lost 3 bases and J 4 bases, leaving 7 bases between the germline ends. The CDR3 sequence is CASSDEGYEQYV. The CDR3 DNA reads TGTGCCAGCAGTGACGAGGGATACGAGCAGTACGTC.

The rearrangement joins TRBV29-1 to TRBJ2-1; weak D call: TRBD1 (5 bases). The CDR3 spans 11 residues. From germline, CDR1 is SQVTM and CDR2 ANQGSEA. Trimming removed 4 bases at V and 10 bases at J, with 11 bases between. CDR3 nucleotide sequence: TGCAGCGTTGGTAGGGGCCGAGAGCAGTTCTTC. Amino acid sequence: CSVGRGREQFF.

This clone has more than one count but fewer than ten. The chain employs TRBV14 and TRBJ2-3, with TRBD2 matching 7 bases. The CDR3 extends over 16 amino acids. Germline loops: CDR1 SGHDN, CDR2 FVKESK. The V gene end was trimmed by 1 base and the J gene end by 5 bases; junction bases not matched to a gene: 9. CDR3: CASSQGRTSLRDTQYF. The DNA for the CDR3 is TGTGCCAGCAGCCAAGGAAGGACTAGTTTGAGAGATACGCAGTATTTT.

The chain links TRBV6-2 or TRBV6-3 to TRBJ2-5; 10 nucleotides agree with TRBD2. This CDR3 region has 15 residues. CDR1 is MNHEY, CDR2 SVGEGT, per germline. Unmatched junction bases numbered 7, after V lost 5 bases and J lost 4 bases. The chain's CDR3 is CASSAPLAGIETQYF. The DNA for the CDR3 is TGTGCCAGCAGTGCCCCACTAGCGGGGATAGAGACCCAGTACTTC.

This clone has just one count. The chain uses TRBV7-2 and TRBJ1-3; perhaps TRBD1 as D (5 bases). CDR3 length equals 16 residues. Germline V CDR1 and CDR2: SGHTA, FQGNSA. Trimming cost V 3 bases and J 2 bases, with 14 bases left between them. The CDR3 region is CASSFLPSGTGNTIYF. DNA for the CDR3: TGTGCCAGCAGCTTTCTACCCTCAGGGACTGGAAACACCATATATTTT.